This T cell receptor (beta chain) derives from a study of a mutant IDH1 vaccine in newly diagnosed glioma. For the study at large: Beforehand, treatment had been radiotherapy, temozolomide, or both; the majority received both.

Time point of the sample: baseline, week 1 (first vaccination visit). The treatment denotes: pre-vaccination baseline after standard-of-care therapy. Each astrocytoma in the donors was new, WHO grade 3 or 4, IDH1-mutant and ATRX-lost. The assay was immunoSEQ multiplex PCR, and TCRdb's table has in-frame clones only and misses some. This sample has over 55,000 clones, with around four fifths found just once. Here the sequenced sample was peripheral blood mononuclear cells (PBMCs), taken from a glioma patient treated with radiotherapy, temozolomide or both. This receptor was taken from a woman between 18 and 30 years old with glioma. Some clones in this sample may be carry-over from other donors' samples.

CDR3 region: CASSIRGSGGYGETQYF. In DNA form, the CDR3 reads TGTGCCAGCAGCATAAGGGGTAGCGGGGGTTACGGAGAGACCCAGTACTTC. J is TRBJ2-5 and V is TRBV9, with 9 bases that match TRBD2. V lost 4 bases, J lost 4 bases, and 14 bases stayed unmatched. Germline loops: CDR1 SGDLS, CDR2 YYNGEE. The CDR3 has 17 amino acids.